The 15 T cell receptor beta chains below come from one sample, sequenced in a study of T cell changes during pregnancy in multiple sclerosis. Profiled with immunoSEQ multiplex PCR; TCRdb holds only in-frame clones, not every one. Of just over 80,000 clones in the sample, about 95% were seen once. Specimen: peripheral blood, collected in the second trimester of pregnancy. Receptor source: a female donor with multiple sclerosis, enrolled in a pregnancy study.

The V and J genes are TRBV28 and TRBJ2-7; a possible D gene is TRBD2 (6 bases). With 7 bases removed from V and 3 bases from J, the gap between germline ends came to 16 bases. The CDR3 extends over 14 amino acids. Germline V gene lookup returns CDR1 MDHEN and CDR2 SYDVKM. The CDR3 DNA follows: TGTGCCAGCATCTCGGGGGAGAGGCTCTACGAGCAGTACTTC. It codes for CASISGERLYEQYF.

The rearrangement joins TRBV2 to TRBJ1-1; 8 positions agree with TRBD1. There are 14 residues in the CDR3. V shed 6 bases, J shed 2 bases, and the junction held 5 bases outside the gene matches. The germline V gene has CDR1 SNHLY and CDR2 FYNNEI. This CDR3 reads CASSQGAGNTEAFF. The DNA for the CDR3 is TGTGCCAGCAGCCAGGGGGCGGGCAACACTGAAGCTTTCTTT.

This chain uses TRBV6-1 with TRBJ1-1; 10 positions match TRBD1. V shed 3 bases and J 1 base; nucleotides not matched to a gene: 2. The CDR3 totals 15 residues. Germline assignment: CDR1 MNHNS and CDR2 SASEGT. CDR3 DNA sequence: TGTGCCAGCAGTGATTGGACAGGGGGGAACACTGAAGCTTTCTTT. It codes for CASSDWTGGNTEAFF.

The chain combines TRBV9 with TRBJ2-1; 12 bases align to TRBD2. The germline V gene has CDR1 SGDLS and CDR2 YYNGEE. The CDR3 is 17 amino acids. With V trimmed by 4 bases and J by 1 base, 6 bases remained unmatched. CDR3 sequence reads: CASSRLAGVGSYNEQFF. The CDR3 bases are TGTGCCAGCAGCCGACTAGCGGGAGTAGGGTCCTACAATGAGCAGTTCTTC.

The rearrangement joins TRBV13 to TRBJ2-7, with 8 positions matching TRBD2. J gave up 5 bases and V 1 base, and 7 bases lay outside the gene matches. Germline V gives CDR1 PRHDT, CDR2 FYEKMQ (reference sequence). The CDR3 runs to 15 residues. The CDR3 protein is CASSLAAGGRNEQYF. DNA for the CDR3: TGTGCCAGCAGCTTAGCGGCGGGGGGCAGGAACGAGCAGTACTTC. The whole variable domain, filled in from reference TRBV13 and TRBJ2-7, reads AAGVIQSPRHLIKEKRETATLKCYPIPRHDTVYWYQQGPGQDPQFLISFYEKMQSDKGSIPDRFSAQQFSDYHSELNMSSLELGDSALYFCASSLAAGGRNEQYFGPGTRLTVT.

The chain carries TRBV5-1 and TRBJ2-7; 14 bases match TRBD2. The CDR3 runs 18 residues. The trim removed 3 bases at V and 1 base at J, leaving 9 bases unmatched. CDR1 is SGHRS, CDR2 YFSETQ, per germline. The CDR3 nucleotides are TGCGCCAGCAGCTCTGGACTAGCGGGAGGCCCTGGGTCCTACGAGCAGTACTTC. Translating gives CASSSGLAGGPGSYEQYF.

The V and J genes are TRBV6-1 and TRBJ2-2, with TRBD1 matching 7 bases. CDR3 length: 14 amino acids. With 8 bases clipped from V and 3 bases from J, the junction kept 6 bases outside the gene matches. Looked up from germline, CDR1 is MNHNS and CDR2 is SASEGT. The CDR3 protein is CASQATGDTGELFF. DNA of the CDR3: TGTGCCAGCCAAGCTACAGGGGACACCGGGGAGCTGTTTTTT.

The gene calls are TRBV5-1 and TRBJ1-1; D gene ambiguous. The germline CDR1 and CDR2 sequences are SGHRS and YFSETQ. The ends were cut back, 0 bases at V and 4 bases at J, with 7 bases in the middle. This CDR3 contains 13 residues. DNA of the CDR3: TGCGCCAGCAGCTTGGCGGGATTCACTGAAGCTTTCTTT. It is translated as CASSLAGFTEAFF.

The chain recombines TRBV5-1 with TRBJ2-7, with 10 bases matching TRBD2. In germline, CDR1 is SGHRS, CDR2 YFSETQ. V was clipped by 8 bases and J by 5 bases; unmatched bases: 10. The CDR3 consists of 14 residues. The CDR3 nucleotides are TGCGCCAGTAGCCTACTAGCGGGACATCACGAGCAGTACTTC. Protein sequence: CASSLLAGHHEQYF.

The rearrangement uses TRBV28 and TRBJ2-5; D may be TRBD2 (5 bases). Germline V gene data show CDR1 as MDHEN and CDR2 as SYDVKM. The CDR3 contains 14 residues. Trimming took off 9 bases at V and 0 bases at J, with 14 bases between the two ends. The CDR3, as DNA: TGTGCCAGTAGAATAGCGCGGTACCAAGAGACCCAGTACTTC. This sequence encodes CASRIARYQETQYF.

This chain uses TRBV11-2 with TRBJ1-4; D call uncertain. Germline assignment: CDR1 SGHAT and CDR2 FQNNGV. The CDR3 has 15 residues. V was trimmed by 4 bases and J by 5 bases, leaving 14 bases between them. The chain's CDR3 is CASSYTNGKNEKLFF. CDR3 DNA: TGTGCCAGCAGCTACACAAACGGGAAGAATGAAAAACTGTTTTTT.

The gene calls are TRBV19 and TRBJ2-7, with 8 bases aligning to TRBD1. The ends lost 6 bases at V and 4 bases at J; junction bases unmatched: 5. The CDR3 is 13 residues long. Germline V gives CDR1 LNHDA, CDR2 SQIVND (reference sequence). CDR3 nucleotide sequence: TGTGCCAGTAGGCCGACAGGGGAATACGAGCAGTACTTC. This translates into CASRPTGEYEQYF. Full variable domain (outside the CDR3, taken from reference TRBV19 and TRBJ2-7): DGGITQSPKYLFRKEGQNVTLSCEQNLNHDAMYWYRQDPGQGLRLIYYSQIVNDFQKGDIAEGYSVSREKKESFPLTVTSAQKNPTAFYLCASRPTGEYEQYFGPGTRLTVT.

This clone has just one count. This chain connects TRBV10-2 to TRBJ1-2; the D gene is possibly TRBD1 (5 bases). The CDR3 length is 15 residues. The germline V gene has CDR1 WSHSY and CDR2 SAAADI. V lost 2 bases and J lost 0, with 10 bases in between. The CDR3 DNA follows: TGCGCCAGCAGTGAGCACAGGAAAGCTAACTATGGCTACACCTTC. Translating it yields CASSEHRKANYGYTF.

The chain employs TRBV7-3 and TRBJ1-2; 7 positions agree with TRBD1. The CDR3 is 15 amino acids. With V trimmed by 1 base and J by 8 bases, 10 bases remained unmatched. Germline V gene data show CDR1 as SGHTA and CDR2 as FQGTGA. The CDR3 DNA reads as TGTGCCAGCAGCTTAAACCGCGGCAGGGGGGACGGCTACACCTTC. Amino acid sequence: CASSLNRGRGDGYTF.

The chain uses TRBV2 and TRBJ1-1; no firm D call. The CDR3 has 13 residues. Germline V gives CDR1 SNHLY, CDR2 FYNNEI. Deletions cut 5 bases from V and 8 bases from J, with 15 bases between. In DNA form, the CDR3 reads TGTGCCAGCAGTCCGAGGAGTACGAACGAAGCTTTCTTT. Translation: CASSPRSTNEAFF.